The 5 T cell receptor beta chains reported below all come from one sample, sequenced in a study of blood T cell repertoires in COVID-19. Repertoires were generated with immunoSEQ multiplex PCR, while TCRdb's copy carries only in-frame clones and drops some. The profile shows some 41,000 clones, roughly four fifths of them singletons. Specimen: peripheral blood. These receptors originate from a man aged 40-49 years with active or convalescent COVID-19.

The rearrangement joins TRBV12-1 to TRBJ1-3. TRBV12-1 is designated a pseudogene. The CDR3 is 14 amino acids. CDR3 protein: CASSPRWRVDTIYF. DNA for the CDR3: TGTGCCAGCAGCCCGCGGTGGAGGGTTGACACCATATATTTT.

The sample holds a few counts of this clone. The V gene is TRBV28, the J gene TRBJ1-2; TRBD1 matches at 11 bases. CDR1 and CDR2 (germline): MDHEN, SYDVKM. With V trimmed by 6 bases and J by 5 bases, 14 bases remained unmatched. CDR3 length: 17 amino acids. The DNA for the CDR3 is TGTGCCAGCAGGCCGGGGACAGGGGGAGGATGGGTTTATGGCTACACCTTC. Amino acids: CASRPGTGGGWVYGYTF.

This clone was counted once. The J gene is TRBJ1-5, the V gene TRBV6-6; D remains unclear. Trimming removed 7 bases at V and 0 bases at J, with 13 bases between. Germline CDR1 reads MNHNY; CDR2 reads SVGAGI (reference sequence). The CDR3 consists of 15 residues. The CDR3 region is CASTSDNYSNQPQHF. The CDR3 DNA sequence: TGTGCCAGCACCTCAGATAATTATAGCAATCAGCCCCAGCATTTT.

In this sample, this clone turned up a few times. V usage is TRBV11-2 and J usage is TRBJ2-7, with TRBD2 matching 9 bases. The CDR3 is made up of 13 amino acids. V lost 4 bases to trimming and J lost 7 bases; unmatched junction nucleotides: 5. Germline V gives CDR1 SGHAT, CDR2 FQNNGV. The CDR3 DNA is TGTGCCAGCAGCTCTATCAGCGGGGGGGAGCAGTACTTC. As protein: CASSSISGGEQYF.

This chain connects TRBV28 to TRBJ1-4; weak D call: TRBD1 (6 bases). This CDR3 is built from 18 residues. The V end lost 7 bases, the J end lost 0 bases, and 21 bases lay between the germline ends. Germline V gene data show CDR1 as MDHEN and CDR2 as SYDVKM. Here the CDR3 reads CASKGTQGSGTTNEKLFF. The CDR3 DNA reads as TGTGCCAGCAAAGGCACTCAGGGGTCAGGAACAACTAATGAAAAACTGTTTTTT.